The 18 T cell receptor beta chains presented below share a single source sample, sequenced in a study. One entry per CDR3 protein results from TCRdb running MiXCR on the RT-PCR reads. Of around 700,000 distinct CDR3 sequences detected, around 14% appear once; the ten largest clones hold 3.6%. The sample was memory CD4+ T cells from blood. The origin of the receptors is a female donor in good health, serving as a healthy control.

This clonotype has only a few counts. The chain recombines TRBV7-2 with TRBJ1-1, with D possibly matching TRBD1 (5 bases). V lost 1 base, J lost 6 bases, and 15 bases lay in between. The CDR3 runs 15 residues. Germline loops: CDR1 SGHTA, CDR2 FQGNSA. The CDR3, as DNA: TGTGCCAGCAGCTTAGTTGGGGGATACTTTTCTGAAGCTTTCTTT. Translation gives CASSLVGGYFSEAFF.

This clonotype was observed at least ten times. The chain combines TRBV20-1 with TRBJ2-1; either TRBD1 or TRBD2 may supply D (5 bases each). CDR3 length: 13 residues. CDR1 and CDR2 (germline): DFQATT, SNEGSKA (reference sequence). Trimming pared 1 base from V and 5 bases from J, leaving 9 bases between. Here the CDR3 reads CSARGDRDNEQFF. The CDR3 region has the DNA TGCAGTGCTAGAGGGGACCGGGACAATGAGCAGTTCTTC.

In its sample, this clonotype was seen a few times. V gene TRBV19 combines with J gene TRBJ2-5; the match to TRBD2 covers 7 bases. CDR1 and CDR2 (germline): LNHDA, SQIVND (reference sequence). V shed 7 bases and J 1 base; nucleotides not matched to a gene: 6. The CDR3 is 14 residues long. CDR3 in amino acids: CASTSPGGQETQYF. In DNA, the CDR3 is TGTGCCAGTACTTCGCCGGGGGGCCAAGAGACCCAGTACTTC.

The chain employs TRBV7-2 and TRBJ1-2, with 11 bases fitting TRBD1. The junction had 7 bases not matched to a gene; V was cut back by 5 bases and J by 8 bases. This CDR3 is built from 14 residues. CDR1 and CDR2 (germline): SGHTA, FQGNSA. In nucleotides, the CDR3 is TGTGCCAGCAGCAAGGGACAGGGGGAATCGGGCTACACCTTC. This gives the protein CASSKGQGESGYTF.

This clonotype was seen repeatedly, ten times or more. In nucleotides, the CDR3 is TGTGCCAGCACCCGAGGATCTAGCGGGAGCCACAATGAGCAGTTCTTC. Its protein is CASTRGSSGSHNEQFF. The chain joins TRBV25-1 to TRBJ2-1, with 10 bases aligning to TRBD2. This CDR3 has 16 residues. V gave up 7 bases and J gave up 5 bases; unmatched junction bases: 11. Germline CDR1 reads MGHDK; CDR2 reads SYGVNS.

This clonotype was seen ten or more times. V is TRBV6-6 and J is TRBJ1-5, with D hard to call. Trimming removed 6 bases at V and 5 bases at J, with 8 bases between. The CDR3 contains 12 residues. Germline V CDR1 and CDR2: MNHNY, SVGAGI (reference sequence). The CDR3 nucleotides read TGTGCCAGCAGCACCCTAGATCAGCCCCAGCATTTT. Amino acid sequence: CASSTLDQPQHF.

Ten or more counts support this clonotype. The chain couples TRBV4-3 to TRBJ1-4; a weak D match, TRBD1 (6 bases). With 0 bases removed from V and 6 bases from J, the gap between germline ends came to 14 bases. This CDR3 contains 16 residues. The germline V gene encodes CDR1 LGHNA and CDR2 YSLEER. CDR3 coding DNA: TGCGCCAGCAGCCAAGATTGGGGGGGGCAGTATGAAAAACTGTTTTTT. It specifies CASSQDWGGQYEKLFF.

The J gene is TRBJ1-2, the V gene TRBV5-1; D remains ambiguous. V was pared by 5 bases and J by 6 bases, with 14 bases between. Germline CDR1 is SGHRS and CDR2 is YFSETQ. There are 13 residues in the CDR3. Here the CDR3 reads CASRDGRSDGYTF. For the CDR3, the DNA is TGCGCCAGCAGGGATGGGAGGTCGGATGGCTACACCTTC.

The CDR3 DNA is TGTGCCAGCAGCTTAGTGTCATCCGGTACTGAAGCTTTCTTT. This gives the protein CASSLVSSGTEAFF. V and J are TRBV11-3 and TRBJ1-1; D is unresolved. From germline, CDR1 is SGHNT and CDR2 YENEEA. This CDR3 spans 14 amino acids. V lost 1 base to trimming and J lost 5 bases, with 11 bases between them.

This clonotype came up once. This chain connects TRBV7-9 to TRBJ2-6; 9 positions match TRBD1. In germline, CDR1 is SEHNR, CDR2 FQNEAQ (reference sequence). The CDR3 length is 17 residues. V was pared by 5 bases and J by 1 base, with 6 bases of the junction left unmatched. The CDR3 is CASSPKQGASGANVLTF. CDR3 bases: TGTGCCAGCAGCCCAAAACAGGGGGCGTCTGGGGCCAACGTCCTGACTTTC.

This clonotype turned up a few times. The rearrangement uses TRBV4-3 and TRBJ2-2; D is unresolved. This CDR3 is 15 amino acids long. V was shortened by 5 bases and J by 0 bases, with 10 bases between the two germline ends. Germline V lookup: CDR1 LGHNA, CDR2 YSLEER. For the CDR3, the DNA is TGCGCCAGCAGCACCGACGGTACGAACACCGGGGAGCTGTTTTTT. Its translation: CASSTDGTNTGELFF.

The chain recombines TRBV9 with TRBJ1-2; TRBD1 is a possible D gene (5 bases). The CDR3 totals 13 residues. V was clipped by 6 bases and J by 9 bases, with 18 bases between them. Germline V gene lookup returns CDR1 SGDLS and CDR2 YYNGEE. The CDR3: CASKKTGSGSYTF. CDR3 coding DNA: TGTGCCAGCAAGAAAACAGGTTCTGGAAGCTACACCTTC. Using reference TRBV9 and TRBJ1-2 for the parts outside the CDR3, the full variable domain is DSGVTQTPKHLITATGQRVTLRCSPRSGDLSVYWYQQSLDQGLQFLIQYYNGEERAKGNILERFSAQQFPDLHSELNLSSLELGDSALYFCASKKTGSGSYTFGSGTRLTVV.

The V and J genes are TRBV7-3 and TRBJ2-2; D might be TRBD1 or TRBD2, each matching 6 bases. CDR1 and CDR2 (germline): SGHTA, FQGTGA. CDR3 size: 16 residues. The V end was cut by 5 bases, the J end by 0 bases, with 13 bases between. CDR3 sequence (DNA): TGTGCCAGCAGCCCGGGGGCGGCCTCGAACACCGGGGAGCTGTTTTTT. Translating gives CASSPGAASNTGELFF.

The table lists this clonotype with a few counts. This chain connects TRBV20-1 to TRBJ2-1; D may be TRBD2 (6 bases). Trimming removed 1 base from V and 0 bases from J, with 13 bases in between. CDR1 and CDR2 from the germline V gene are DFQATT and SNEGSKA (reference sequence). The CDR3 loop spans 16 amino acids. CDR3 in amino acids: CSARGDGSSSYNEQFF. Here the CDR3 DNA reads TGCAGTGCTAGAGGGGACGGGAGTAGCTCCTACAATGAGCAGTTCTTC.

This clonotype was found many times. The chain employs TRBV27 and TRBJ1-2; D uncertain. The CDR3 runs to 11 residues. Trimming removed 6 bases from V and 1 base from J, with 3 bases in between. Germline V gene lookup returns CDR1 MNHEY and CDR2 SMNVEV (reference sequence). The CDR3 DNA reads as TGTGCCAGCAGAAATAACTATGGCTACACCTTC. Amino acids: CASRNNYGYTF.

J is TRBJ2-4 and V is TRBV20-1, with TRBD2 matching 11 bases. Germline CDR1 is DFQATT and CDR2 is SNEGSKA (reference sequence). CDR3 size: 16 residues. The trim removed 5 bases at V and 3 bases at J, leaving 9 bases unmatched. In DNA, the CDR3 is TGCAGTGCTCGTAGCGGGAGGGCCGAGAGCAAAAACATTCAGTACTTC. Translating it yields CSARSGRAESKNIQYF.

Many counts were recorded for this clonotype. The rearrangement links TRBV6-5 to TRBJ2-7, with D perhaps assigned TRBD1 or TRBD2 (5 bases each). V lost 11 bases to trimming and J lost 3 bases, with 17 bases between them. This CDR3 has 13 residues. Germline CDR1 is MNHEY and CDR2 is SVGAGI. The CDR3 is CAVRPGRNYEQYF. CDR3 DNA sequence: TGTGCCGTCCGACCGGGACGAAACTACGAGCAGTACTTC.

The chain couples TRBV3-1 to TRBJ1-1; D uncertain. CDR1 and CDR2 (germline): LGHDT, YNNKEL (reference sequence). With 3 bases removed from V and 1 base from J, the gap between germline ends came to 12 bases. This CDR3 comprises 15 residues. CDR3: CASSHLSTQNTEAFF. The CDR3 DNA reads TGTGCCAGCAGCCACCTTAGCACCCAGAACACTGAAGCTTTCTTT.